This TCR beta chain was obtained from a study of T cell repertoires in aging, cancer and after chemotherapy. Overall study: The whole study produced a dataset of some 9 million TCR reads.

Study results and limitations: Compared with age-matched healthy donors, untreated hematological or solid cancer patients showed higher blood TCR clonality. Across the chemotherapy interval, each cancer cohort showed higher median generation probability, suggesting thymic rebound. Healthy donors lost TCR diversity with age mainly through richness, cancer patients through richness and evenness.

V lost 7 bases and J lost 1; bases outside the gene matches: 7. The CDR3 has 14 residues. Germline loops: CDR1 DFQATT, CDR2 SNEGSKA (reference sequence). A mixed TRB-A/B primer pool amplified rearranged TRB by multiplex touch-down PCR. MiXCR, run by TCRdb on the multiplex PCR reads, gives a single entry per CDR3 protein. The sample carries roughly 3,000 distinct CDR3 sequences, 50% to 70% recorded once. TCR beta rearrangements were amplified from peripheral blood genomic DNA. Worth noting for this clonotype: The antigen is not known.

What was sequenced was blood. The rearrangement links TRBV20-1 to TRBJ1-5; 7 bases are shared with TRBD1. This TCR derives from a human donor with a blood cancer. The CDR3 protein is CSVMTGTSNQPQHF. The CDR3, as DNA: TGCAGTGTTATGACAGGGACGAGCAATCAGCCCCAGCATTTT.